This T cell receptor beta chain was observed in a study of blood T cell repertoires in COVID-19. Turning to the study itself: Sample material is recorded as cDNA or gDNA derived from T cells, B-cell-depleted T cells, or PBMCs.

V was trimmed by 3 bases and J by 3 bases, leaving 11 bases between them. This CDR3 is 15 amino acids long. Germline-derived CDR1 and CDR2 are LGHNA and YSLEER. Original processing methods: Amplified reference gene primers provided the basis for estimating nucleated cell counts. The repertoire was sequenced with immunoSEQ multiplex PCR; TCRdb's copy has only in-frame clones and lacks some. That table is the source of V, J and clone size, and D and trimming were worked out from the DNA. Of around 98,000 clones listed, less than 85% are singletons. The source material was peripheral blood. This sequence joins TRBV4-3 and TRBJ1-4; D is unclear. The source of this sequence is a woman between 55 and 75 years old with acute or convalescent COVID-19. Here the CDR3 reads CASSHTVAANEKLFF. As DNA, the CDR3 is TGCGCCAGCAGCCACACAGTGGCAGCTAATGAAAAACTGTTTTTT.